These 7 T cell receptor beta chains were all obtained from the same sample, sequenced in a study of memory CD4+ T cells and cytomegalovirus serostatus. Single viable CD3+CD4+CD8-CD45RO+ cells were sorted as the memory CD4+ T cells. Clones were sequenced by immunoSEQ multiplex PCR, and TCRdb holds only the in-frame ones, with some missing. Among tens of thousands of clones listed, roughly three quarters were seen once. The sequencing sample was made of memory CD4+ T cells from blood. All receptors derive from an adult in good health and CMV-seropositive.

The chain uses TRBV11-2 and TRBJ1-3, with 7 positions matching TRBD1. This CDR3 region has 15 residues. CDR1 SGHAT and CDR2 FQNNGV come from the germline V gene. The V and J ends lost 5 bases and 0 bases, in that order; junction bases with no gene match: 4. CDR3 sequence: CASSPGQDSGNTIYF. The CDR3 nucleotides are TGTGCCAGCAGCCCCGGACAGGACTCTGGAAACACCATATATTTT.

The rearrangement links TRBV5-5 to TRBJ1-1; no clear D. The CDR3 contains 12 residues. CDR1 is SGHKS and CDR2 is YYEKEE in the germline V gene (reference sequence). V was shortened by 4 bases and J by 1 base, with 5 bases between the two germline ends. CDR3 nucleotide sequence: TGTGCCAGCAGCGAGGCGAACACTGAAGCTTTCTTT. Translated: CASSEANTEAFF.

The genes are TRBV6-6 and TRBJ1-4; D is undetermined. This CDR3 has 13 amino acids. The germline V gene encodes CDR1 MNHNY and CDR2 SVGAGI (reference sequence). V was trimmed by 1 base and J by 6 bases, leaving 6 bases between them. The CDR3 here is CASSYFSDEKLFF. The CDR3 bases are TGTGCCAGCAGTTACTTCAGCGATGAAAAACTGTTTTTT.

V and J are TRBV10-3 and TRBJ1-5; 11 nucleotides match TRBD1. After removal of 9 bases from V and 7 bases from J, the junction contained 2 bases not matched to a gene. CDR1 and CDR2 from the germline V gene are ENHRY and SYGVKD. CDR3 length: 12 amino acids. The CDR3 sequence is CAMGTGGQPQHF. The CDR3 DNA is TGTGCCATGGGGACAGGGGGACAGCCCCAGCATTTT.

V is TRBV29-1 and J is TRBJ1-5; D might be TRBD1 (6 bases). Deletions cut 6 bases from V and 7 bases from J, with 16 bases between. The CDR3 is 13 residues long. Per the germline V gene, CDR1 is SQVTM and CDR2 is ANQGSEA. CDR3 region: CSVSGARDQPQHF. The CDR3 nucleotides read TGCAGCGTGTCGGGGGCGCGGGACCAGCCCCAGCATTTT.

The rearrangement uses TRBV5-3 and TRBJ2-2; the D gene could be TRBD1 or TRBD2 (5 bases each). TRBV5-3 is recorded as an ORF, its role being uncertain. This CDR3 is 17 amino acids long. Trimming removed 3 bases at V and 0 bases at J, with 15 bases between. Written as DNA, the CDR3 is TGTGCCAGAAGCTGTACTAGGGACGGCCCGAACACCGGGGAGCTGTTTTTT. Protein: CARSCTRDGPNTGELFF.

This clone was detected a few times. In DNA, the CDR3 is TGTGCCAGCAGCAAAGCAGAGGAGGGAGGAATTGGCTACACCTTC. The encoded protein is CASSKAEEGGIGYTF. The chain combines TRBV21-1 with TRBJ1-2. TRBV21-1 is tagged as a pseudogene. CDR3 length: 15 amino acids.